This is a list of T cell receptor beta chains from one sample in a study of CD8 T cells in ankylosing spondylitis. One entry per CDR3 protein results from TCRdb running MiXCR on the 5' RACE reads. Found here are 750,000 to 850,000 distinct CDR3 sequences, about 12% of them singletons; the top ten hold approximately 0.51%. Sequences were obtained from blood, either unsorted or a sorted T cell fraction (not recorded which). Receptors originate from a male donor with ankylosing spondylitis. The CDR3 runs from the conserved cysteine through the conserved F or W. The D gene is left open where the match is weak. The size entry is marked missing in some rows and otherwise reads once, few, many or a size class.

cdr3_nt: TGCAGTTCAGGGGGCCCGGGGACTGAAGCTTTCTTT; cdr3_aa: CSSGGPGTEAFF; d_call: TRBD1; v_call: TRBV20-1; clone_size: .; j_call: TRBJ1-1
cdr3_nt: TGTGCCAGCAGCCAAGGGGTGGCGGGAGGAACAGATACGCAGTATTTT; cdr3_aa: CASSQGVAGGTDTQYF; d_call: TRBD2; v_call: TRBV4-2; clone_size: many; j_call: TRBJ2-3
cdr3_nt: TGTGCCAGCAGCCTCCGGGGCAGTCGGTCGTACTTC; cdr3_aa: CASSLRGSRSYF; d_call: .; v_call: TRBV6-2/TRBV6-3; clone_size: few; j_call: TRBJ2-7
cdr3_nt: TGTGCCAGCAGCTTAATGGGGCGGGTCTTGTCTGGCACAGATACGCAGTATTTT; cdr3_aa: CASSLMGRVLSGTDTQYF; d_call: .; v_call: TRBV7-3; clone_size: few; j_call: TRBJ2-3
cdr3_nt: TGTGCCAGCAGCTTCTCAACGACTAGTAAGGGTCAAGAGACCCAGTACTTC; cdr3_aa: CASSFSTTSKGQETQYF; d_call: .; v_call: TRBV5-4; clone_size: .; j_call: TRBJ2-5
cdr3_nt: TGCAGTGCTAGAGGATGGCGATACGGGGGGCCCCAGCATTTT; cdr3_aa: CSARGWRYGGPQHF; d_call: .; v_call: TRBV20-1; clone_size: many; j_call: TRBJ1-5
cdr3_nt: TGCAGTGCTATCGCCCTTATAGCGGGAGCGCCCTACGAGCAGTACTTC; cdr3_aa: CSAIALIAGAPYEQYF; d_call: TRBD2; v_call: TRBV20-1; clone_size: .; j_call: TRBJ2-7
cdr3_nt: TGTGCCAGCAGCTTACGACACCGTGTCGGCGAGCAGTACTTC; cdr3_aa: CASSLRHRVGEQYF; d_call: .; v_call: TRBV7-2; clone_size: few; j_call: TRBJ2-7
cdr3_nt: TGCGCCAGCAGCCAAGGGCACACCTACAATGAGCAGTTCTTC; cdr3_aa: CASSQGHTYNEQFF; d_call: .; v_call: TRBV4-3; clone_size: .; j_call: TRBJ2-1
cdr3_nt: TGTGCCAGCAGGTATTACAATGAGCAGTTCTTC; cdr3_aa: CASRYYNEQFF; d_call: .; v_call: TRBV12-3/TRBV12-4; clone_size: many; j_call: TRBJ2-1
cdr3_nt: TGCGCCAGCAGCCAACCGGGACGGAACACCGGGGAGCTGTTTTTT; cdr3_aa: CASSQPGRNTGELFF; d_call: .; v_call: TRBV4-1; clone_size: .; j_call: TRBJ2-2
cdr3_nt: TGTGCCAGCAGCTTAGCGGGCGGCGGCCTATCTAATGAGCAGTTCTTC; cdr3_aa: CASSLAGGGLSNEQFF; d_call: .; v_call: TRBV7-6; clone_size: .; j_call: TRBJ2-1
cdr3_nt: TGTGCCAGCAGCCCCTCCGACAGGGGCGCCGGGGAGCTGTTTTTT; cdr3_aa: CASSPSDRGAGELFF; d_call: TRBD1; v_call: TRBV3-1; clone_size: few; j_call: TRBJ2-2
cdr3_nt: TGCAGCGTTGAAGTTTTCTCTGGAAACACCATATATTTT; cdr3_aa: CSVEVFSGNTIYF; d_call: .; v_call: TRBV29-1; clone_size: many; j_call: TRBJ1-3
cdr3_nt: TGTGCCAGCAGTTTAGCCAGCGGAGGGGGGTACCAAGAGACCCAGTACTTC; cdr3_aa: CASSLASGGGYQETQYF; d_call: .; v_call: TRBV28; clone_size: .; j_call: TRBJ2-5
cdr3_nt: TGCAGCGTTGCCCCCCGGATAGGCGAATCCTATGGCTACACCTTC; cdr3_aa: CSVAPRIGESYGYTF; d_call: .; v_call: TRBV29-1; clone_size: .; j_call: TRBJ1-2
cdr3_nt: TGCAGCGTTGAAGGTGGTTTAGGGCCGAACCCATATGAGCAGTTCTTC; cdr3_aa: CSVEGGLGPNPYEQFF; d_call: .; v_call: TRBV29-1; clone_size: many; j_call: TRBJ2-1
cdr3_nt: TGCGCCAGCAGCCAAGATCCTACCGGCGGGTGGGAGCTGTTTTTT; cdr3_aa: CASSQDPTGGWELFF; d_call: .; v_call: TRBV4-3; clone_size: many; j_call: TRBJ2-2
cdr3_nt: TGCAGCGGAAGGGCCCCAGGGCGCTACGAGCAGTACTTC; cdr3_aa: CSGRAPGRYEQYF; d_call: .; v_call: TRBV29-1; clone_size: many; j_call: TRBJ2-7
cdr3_nt: TGTGCCACCTCCCCCCCGAACACCGGGGAGCTGTTTTTT; cdr3_aa: CATSPPNTGELFF; d_call: .; v_call: TRBV24-1; clone_size: few; j_call: TRBJ2-2
cdr3_nt: TGCGCCAGCAGCCAAGATATCGGGGAAGATACGCAGTATTTT; cdr3_aa: CASSQDIGEDTQYF; d_call: .; v_call: TRBV4-3; clone_size: .; j_call: TRBJ2-3
cdr3_nt: TGTGCCAGCAGCTTTCCTGGGCAGAACTACGAGCAGTACTTC; cdr3_aa: CASSFPGQNYEQYF; d_call: .; v_call: TRBV7-2; clone_size: .; j_call: TRBJ2-7
cdr3_nt: TGTGCCAGTAGCATTAGCGGGGGTACCACAGATACGCAGTATTTT; cdr3_aa: CASSISGGTTDTQYF; d_call: TRBD2; v_call: TRBV19; clone_size: few; j_call: TRBJ2-3
cdr3_nt: TGTGCCAGCAGTTTCATTGTGGGCGGCGTAACGCAGTATTTT; cdr3_aa: CASSFIVGGVTQYF; d_call: .; v_call: TRBV12-3/TRBV12-4; clone_size: few; j_call: TRBJ2-3
cdr3_nt: TGCAGTGCTGGGACTTGGGGGACGCAGTATTTT; cdr3_aa: CSAGTWGTQYF; d_call: .; v_call: TRBV20-1; clone_size: many; j_call: TRBJ2-3
cdr3_nt: TGTGCCAGCAGCTTAGGGCTAGCGGGGCTGAGAGAGACCCAGTACTTC; cdr3_aa: CASSLGLAGLRETQYF; d_call: TRBD2; v_call: TRBV13; clone_size: .; j_call: TRBJ2-5
cdr3_nt: TGTGCCAGCAGTCGTAGCGGGATCTCCTACGAGCAGTACTTC; cdr3_aa: CASSRSGISYEQYF; d_call: TRBD2; v_call: TRBV6-2/TRBV6-3; clone_size: .; j_call: TRBJ2-7
cdr3_nt: TGCAGTGCTAGAGGGACAGGGTGGGTCAAGATGGATGAGCAGTTCTTC; cdr3_aa: CSARGTGWVKMDEQFF; d_call: TRBD1; v_call: TRBV20-1; clone_size: .; j_call: TRBJ2-1
cdr3_nt: TGTGCCAGCAGCAAACGGGACAGGGGGCCCCCAAGTGCGGAGCCCCAGCATTTT; cdr3_aa: CASSKRDRGPPSAEPQHF; d_call: TRBD1; v_call: TRBV11-1; clone_size: few; j_call: TRBJ1-5
cdr3_nt: TGTGCCAGCAGCACCCGGACAGGGCCTAACTATGGCTACACCTTC; cdr3_aa: CASSTRTGPNYGYTF; d_call: TRBD1; v_call: TRBV7-2; clone_size: .; j_call: TRBJ1-2
cdr3_nt: TGTGCCAGCAGCATCCGGGGTTCCGAGGATACGCAGTATTTT; cdr3_aa: CASSIRGSEDTQYF; d_call: .; v_call: TRBV5-4; clone_size: .; j_call: TRBJ2-3
cdr3_nt: TGTGCCAGCAGCCCAGACTGGACAGGAGAGACCCAGTACTTC; cdr3_aa: CASSPDWTGETQYF; d_call: TRBD1; v_call: TRBV6-1; clone_size: few; j_call: TRBJ2-5
cdr3_nt: TGTGCCAGCAGTTACTCCACCGTCGGGACGGCGAACACTGAAGCTTTCTTT; cdr3_aa: CASSYSTVGTANTEAFF; d_call: .; v_call: TRBV6-2/TRBV6-3; clone_size: .; j_call: TRBJ1-1
cdr3_nt: TGTGCTAGCAGCTCGAGCGGGAGTCGGGTGGAGACCCAGTACTTC; cdr3_aa: CASSSSGSRVETQYF; d_call: TRBD2; v_call: TRBV7-7; clone_size: .; j_call: TRBJ2-5
cdr3_nt: TGTGCCAGCAGCTCGGGCCTCCCGGGTACAGATACGCAGTATTTT; cdr3_aa: CASSSGLPGTDTQYF; d_call: .; v_call: TRBV7-9; clone_size: few; j_call: TRBJ2-3
cdr3_nt: TGTGCCAGCAGCCGCGTCCCTGGCAATGAGCAGTTCTTC; cdr3_aa: CASSRVPGNEQFF; d_call: .; v_call: TRBV9; clone_size: .; j_call: TRBJ2-1
cdr3_nt: TGTGCCAGCAGTGATACAGGGGATAATGAAAAACTGTTTTTT; cdr3_aa: CASSDTGDNEKLFF; d_call: TRBD1; v_call: TRBV2; clone_size: few; j_call: TRBJ1-4
cdr3_nt: TGTGCCAGCACCCCGTTGGGTAGGGCGGTCGGGGAGCTGTTTTTT; cdr3_aa: CASTPLGRAVGELFF; d_call: .; v_call: TRBV28; clone_size: few; j_call: TRBJ2-2
cdr3_nt: TGCAGCGTACTACTACGGGACAGAGGTCTTTCAACTAATGAAAAACTGTTTTTT; cdr3_aa: CSVLLRDRGLSTNEKLFF; d_call: TRBD1; v_call: TRBV29-1; clone_size: few; j_call: TRBJ1-4
cdr3_nt: TGCAGCGTCGGACAGGGCTGGGATTCACCCCTCCACTTT; cdr3_aa: CSVGQGWDSPLHF; d_call: TRBD1; v_call: TRBV29-1; clone_size: many; j_call: TRBJ1-6
cdr3_nt: TGTGCCAGCAGCTTTACCCTGACAGGGGACACTGAAGCTTTCTTT; cdr3_aa: CASSFTLTGDTEAFF; d_call: TRBD1; v_call: TRBV5-6; clone_size: .; j_call: TRBJ1-1
cdr3_nt: TGTGCCAGCAGTACAGGGGGTTCGAACATTCAGTACTTC; cdr3_aa: CASSTGGSNIQYF; d_call: TRBD1; v_call: TRBV7-3; clone_size: few; j_call: TRBJ2-4
cdr3_nt: TGTGCCAGCAGCTTTGGGACAGGGAGAGCGGGCTATGGCTACACCTTC; cdr3_aa: CASSFGTGRAGYGYTF; d_call: TRBD1; v_call: TRBV5-6; clone_size: few; j_call: TRBJ1-2
cdr3_nt: TGCAGTGCTAGAGAGGGGACAGGCATCTCCTACGAGCAGTACTTC; cdr3_aa: CSAREGTGISYEQYF; d_call: TRBD1; v_call: TRBV20-1; clone_size: .; j_call: TRBJ2-7
cdr3_nt: TGTGCCATCAGACCGGCCACGACTAGCACAGATACGCAGTATTTT; cdr3_aa: CAIRPATTSTDTQYF; d_call: .; v_call: TRBV10-3; clone_size: few; j_call: TRBJ2-3
cdr3_nt: TGCAGTGCTAACAGGGGAGGGAGCACTGAAGCTTTCTTT; cdr3_aa: CSANRGGSTEAFF; d_call: TRBD1; v_call: TRBV20-1; clone_size: few; j_call: TRBJ1-1
cdr3_nt: TGCGCCAGCAGCTTGGTGGCCTCCCAAGGGGAGACCCAGTACTTC; cdr3_aa: CASSLVASQGETQYF; d_call: .; v_call: TRBV5-1; clone_size: many; j_call: TRBJ2-5
cdr3_nt: TGCAGTGCTAGGAACCGCAATGAGCAGTTCTTC; cdr3_aa: CSARNRNEQFF; d_call: .; v_call: TRBV20-1; clone_size: many; j_call: TRBJ2-1
cdr3_nt: TGTGCCAGCAGCCCCCAGGGGGACAACTATGGCTACACCTTC; cdr3_aa: CASSPQGDNYGYTF; d_call: TRBD1; v_call: TRBV12-3/TRBV12-4; clone_size: few; j_call: TRBJ1-2
cdr3_nt: TGTGCCAGCACTAGTGGGGGACAGCTCTATGGCTACACCTTC; cdr3_aa: CASTSGGQLYGYTF; d_call: TRBD1; v_call: TRBV6-1; clone_size: .; j_call: TRBJ1-2
cdr3_nt: TGTGCCAGCAGCCCGCACATAGCCAAAAACATTCAGTACTTC; cdr3_aa: CASSPHIAKNIQYF; d_call: .; v_call: TRBV11-3; clone_size: .; j_call: TRBJ2-4
cdr3_nt: TGCGCCAGCAGCTTGGCTGGGGGGACCCATGAGCAGTTCTTC; cdr3_aa: CASSLAGGTHEQFF; d_call: .; v_call: TRBV5-1; clone_size: .; j_call: TRBJ2-1
cdr3_nt: TGTGCCAGCGGGTTCACAGTTACGCAGTATTTT; cdr3_aa: CASGFTVTQYF; d_call: .; v_call: TRBV12-3/TRBV12-4; clone_size: .; j_call: TRBJ2-3
cdr3_nt: TGTGCCAGCAGGAGTAGTCCTGTCTCCTATGGCTACACCTTC; cdr3_aa: CASRSSPVSYGYTF; d_call: .; v_call: TRBV7-9; clone_size: many; j_call: TRBJ1-2
cdr3_nt: TGTGCCAGCAGCCAATCGTCCAGCCGGCGGGGTATCCCCTACGAGCAGTACTTC; cdr3_aa: CASSQSSSRRGIPYEQYF; d_call: .; v_call: TRBV14; clone_size: .; j_call: TRBJ2-7
cdr3_nt: TGCGCCAGCAGCCAAGGTTCTCGACGCCGGGGTGAAGCTTTCTTT; cdr3_aa: CASSQGSRRRGEAFF; d_call: .; v_call: TRBV4-1; clone_size: .; j_call: TRBJ1-1
cdr3_nt: TGTGCCAGCAGTTTAGCGGTGGGCGGCCAAGAGACCCAGTACTTC; cdr3_aa: CASSLAVGGQETQYF; d_call: .; v_call: TRBV12-3/TRBV12-4; clone_size: many; j_call: TRBJ2-5